This note documents a single TCR beta chain sequence. No antigen is known for it. No base-level quality is on record; no much larger clone is a single base apart. The sample originates from a study of cytomegalovirus exposure and HLA in healthy donors listed by TCRdb under 2017. A note on the overall study: In an earlier analysis of approximately 500 of the donors, roughly 300 Gb of sequence data and 100 million or so unique TCR beta sequences from 150 million to 200 million T cells were reported. Approximately 310 gigabases of sequencing data and approximately 85 million unique TCR sequences were included in an early release covering about 620 HLA-typed donors. Of the approximately 400 genotyped donors, roughly 85% fell in the genetic ancestry cluster associated with self-reported Caucasian donors. The study aimed to test whether cataloging public T cell receptors could reveal signatures of past pathogen exposure. The study used immunosequencing to profile the T cell repertoires of 666 subjects and linked those repertoires to cytomegalovirus serostatus. Along with the roughly 700-subject first cohort, a separate validation cohort of about 110 different subjects was used. The study combined high-throughput TCR immunosequencing, statistical association of individual TCRs with disease status, and machine learning to predict cytomegalovirus infection status. To study patterns of TCR occurrence, a later analysis re-analyzed previously published TCR beta repertoires from several hundred donors and added high-resolution HLA genotyping. In the later analysis, no new phenotypic data were used to find candidate immune exposures; instead, reliance was placed on TCR beta sequences and their occurrence across donors. To decide whether each TCR beta V gene segment behaved as functional or pseudogenic, an earlier analysis of nearly 600 of the donors relied on high-throughput TCR beta sequencing. Alongside the repertoire data, information on donor age, sex, ethnicity and CMV serostatus was compiled. A later genetic analysis took genome-wide SNP genotypes for about 55% of the roughly 700 donors and used that subset as a discovery cohort. All discovery cohort repertoires had been generated using a single sequencing platform. HLA typing covered class I and class II loci at four-digit resolution. The number of donors typed differed by locus, with 629-630 for A, B, C, DRB1 and DQB1, roughly 550 for DQA1, approximately 580 for DPA1, and approximately 470 for DPB1. A handful of DR-DQ haplotypes were treated as single units for association and clustering because of strong linkage in the cohort. Across about 370 genotyped donors of the cohort, an average of approximately 240,000 unique TCR beta nucleotide sequences per donor were sequenced, and approximately 17% of those sequences were non-productive. Summary of the overall study and its limitations: A later analysis found that HLA-associated TCR beta chains were more clonally expanded and had lower generation probabilities than equally common non-associated chains. The authors suggested that the approach could potentially be generalized to other disease states and immunological phenotypes. A later analysis found that most CMV-associated TCR beta chains appeared HLA-restricted, with HLA associations seemingly driven largely by CMV exposure. The classifier was reported to diagnose cytomegalovirus status with high specificity and sensitivity in both the original cohort and the validation cohort. An earlier analysis of approximately 600 of the donors showed that most TCR beta V segments appeared in productive rearrangements either about 87% or about 30% of the time, which broadly matched IMGT annotations. A later analysis found that TCR association rates varied across HLA loci, with DRB1 alleles showing the most associated TCRs and HLA-C alleles the fewest. Assigning TCR associations to individual alleles was difficult when HLA alleles, especially DR and DQ, strongly co-occurred. Most TCR sequences were seen in very few donors, while some public TCRs were found in many individuals. Because some donors lacked HLA typing at each locus, the association tests relied only on the typed subset. Correlated functional status among segregating V segments might reflect linkage disequilibrium, but an unknown experimental factor could not be ruled out. At a false discovery rate of 0.05, a later analysis linked 16,951 TCR beta sequences to specific HLA alleles. In a later genetic analysis, a missense DCLRE1C variant was associated with V-gene and J-gene trimming of TCR beta chains, and the association was replicated in an independent cohort. Roughly uniform sequencing depth across donors was assumed in presence/absence analyses, although this assumption may not hold. For the cohort, immune exposure information was limited to CMV serostatus. The sequencing pipeline was judged likely to have produced a cluster of highly shared sequence variants as a technical artifact. A further reported finding was that TCR beta sequences accurately predicted the HLA-A and HLA-B alleles for most subjects in the first cohort. The study listed 150 to 200 TCR beta chains as associated with cytomegalovirus. A later genetic analysis reported fewer N-insertions in productive TCRs among donors in an Asian-associated ancestry cluster than the approximately 700-donor mean. A later analysis reported that several top co-occurrence clusters appeared linked to parvovirus B19, influenza, CMV and Epstein-Barr virus. A few of the identified cytomegalovirus-associated TCR beta chains were confirmed in vitro to be specific for cytomegalovirus antigens. Some IMGT-functional V segments, including TRBV6-2 and TRBV6-3, could not be told apart with the 87-base-pair reads, so those segments were excluded. The earlier analysis of some 560 of the donors excluded over 15 rarely observed V segments, including chromosome 9 orphons, because counts were too low. The cohort was sequenced for TCR beta chains only, and without alpha or paired-chain data the features that could be detected were limited.

Sequences MNHEY (CDR1) and SVGAGI (CDR2) are obtained from the germline V gene. The CDR3 sequence holds 13 residues, the cysteine and phenylalanine included. This entry keeps only the CDR3 DNA: 39 bases, framed from base 1. The V end gives up 6 bases and the J end 9 bases, leaving 8 bases in the junction not matched to a gene. The library was generated by the immunoSEQ multiplex PCR assay. For the multiplex PCR, a mixture combining 60 forward primers for TCR Vbeta segments and 13 reverse primers for TCR Jbeta segments was used. The CDR3 region of rearranged TCR beta genes was amplified from genomic DNA by a multiplex PCR assay. On the Illumina HiSeq System, the amplified TCR beta libraries were sequenced as 87-base-pair reads. Turning to the authors' computational methods: A later analysis tallied roughly 76 million unique TCR beta chains across the 666 repertoires, and about 10 million of those chains were shared by two or more donors. Raw reads were error-corrected and collapsed into unique sequences by a nearest-neighbor algorithm in which closely related sequences were merged to remove PCR and sequencing errors. V, D and J gene segments were assigned by aligning CDR3 sequences to IMGT reference sequences. For a sequence to be retained, a match of at least six nucleotides was required to both a V gene segment and a J gene segment. A rearrangement was called productive if the CDR3 had no stop codons and remained in frame with V and J, and every other rearrangement was called non-productive. Following IMGT convention, CDR3 was defined as the stretch from the second conserved V-encoded cysteine up to the conserved J-encoded phenylalanine. Sequences without an unambiguous match to a single V gene segment were excluded from the earlier analysis of a few hundred of the donors. An earlier analysis of several hundred of the donors called V segments functional above 56.7% productive rearrangements and segregating when the between-donor standard deviation exceeded 5%. A statistical classification framework was built to diagnose cytomegalovirus status from the catalog of TCR beta chain sequences. A later analysis assigned V and J genes by comparing TCR nucleotide sequences with IMGT/GENE-DB human TR gene sequences. A later analysis assigned CDR3 sequences and most-parsimonious VDJ recombination scenarios with the TCRdist pipeline. In a later analysis, each TCR beta chain was defined by its CDR3 amino acid sequence together with its V-gene family, and reads without a unique V-gene family were excluded. To address suspected cross-contamination and a sequencing artifact, a later analysis removed 592 highly shared, low-generation-probability nucleotide sequences. In a later analysis, a clonal expansion index for each public chain was calculated from normalized within-repertoire ranks of inferred template counts. A later analysis computed generation probabilities with a VDJ recombination model fitted to out-of-frame rearrangements, and checked the results against IGoR. Hypergeometric tests were used in a later analysis to score TCR-TCR, TCR-HLA and TCR-CMV co-occurrence, with a repertoire-size bias correction applied to the TCR pairs. False discovery rates were estimated in a later analysis by permuting HLA or CMV assignments 20 times. In a later analysis, co-occurring TCRs were grouped with DBSCAN, and TCRdist sequence similarity was added when clustering was performed within HLA-allele-positive subsets. Repertoires with fewer than 30,000 or more than 120,000 public chains were left out of co-occurrence clustering, as were a few repertoires with anomalous nucleotide sharing. The clones in this table, taken by TCRdb from immuneACCESS, are in-frame only. Not every clone is retained; where verified, under half of the shortfall comes from an unresolved V gene, and the cause of the rest is unknown. The V and J calls and clone size come from that table; D and trimming were worked out from the DNA. The sample yields some 210,000 clones; around 80% were counted once. The ten largest clones represent less than 4.5% of the sample.

The cohort consisted of more than 650 healthy bone marrow donors. At the time of sampling, every cohort member was nominally healthy, though immune exposures that went unrecorded were likely present. The donor tested CMV seronegative, placing the donor among the roughly 350 seronegative members of the cohort. Every donor gave a peripheral blood sample, and the peripheral blood mononuclear cells from that sample were used for TCR beta sequencing. Genomic DNA was extracted from the blood cell samples with the Qiagen DNeasy Blood Extraction Kit. The rearranged chain carries TRBV6-5 and TRBJ2-1, and 7 bases in between align with TRBD2. The TCR comes from a male donor in good health and CMV-seronegative. The sequenced sample was PBMCs. The base sequence is TGTGCCAGCAGCGGGGCCGGGGAGGGTGAGCAGTTCTTC. This translates into CASSGAGEGEQFF.